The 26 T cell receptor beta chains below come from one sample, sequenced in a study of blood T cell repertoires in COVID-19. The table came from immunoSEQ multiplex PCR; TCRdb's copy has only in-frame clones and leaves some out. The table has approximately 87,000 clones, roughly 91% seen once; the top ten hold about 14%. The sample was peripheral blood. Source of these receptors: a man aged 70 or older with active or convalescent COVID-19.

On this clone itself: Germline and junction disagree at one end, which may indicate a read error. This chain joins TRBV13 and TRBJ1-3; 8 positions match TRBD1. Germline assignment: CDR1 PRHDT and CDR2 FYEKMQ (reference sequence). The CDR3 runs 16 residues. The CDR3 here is CASSLGQGVTGNTIYF. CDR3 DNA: TGTGCCAGCAGCCTAGGACAGGGAGTAACTGGAAACACCATATATTTT. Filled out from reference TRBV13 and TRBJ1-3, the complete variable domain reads AAGVIQSPRHLIKEKRETATLKCYPIPRHDTVYWYQQGPGQDPQFLISFYEKMQSDKGSIPDRFSAQQFSDYHSELNMSSLELGDSALYFCASSLGQGVTGNTIYFGEGSWLTVV.

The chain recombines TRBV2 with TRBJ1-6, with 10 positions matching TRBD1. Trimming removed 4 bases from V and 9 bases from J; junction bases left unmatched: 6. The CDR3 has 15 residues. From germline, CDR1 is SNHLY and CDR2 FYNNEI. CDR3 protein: CASSGGQGPGSPLHF. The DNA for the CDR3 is TGTGCCAGCAGTGGGGGACAGGGGCCAGGTTCACCCCTCCACTTT.

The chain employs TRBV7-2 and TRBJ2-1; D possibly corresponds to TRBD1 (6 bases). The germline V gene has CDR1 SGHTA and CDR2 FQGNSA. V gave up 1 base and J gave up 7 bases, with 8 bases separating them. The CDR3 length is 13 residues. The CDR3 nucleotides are TGTGCCAGCAGCTTAGACAGGGCAAATGAGCAGTTCTTC. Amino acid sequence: CASSLDRANEQFF.

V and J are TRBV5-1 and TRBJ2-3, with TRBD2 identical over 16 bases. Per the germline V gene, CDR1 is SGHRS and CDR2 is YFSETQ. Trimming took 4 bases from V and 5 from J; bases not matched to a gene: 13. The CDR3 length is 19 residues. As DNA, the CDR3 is TGCGCCAGCAGCGCCAATATCCCGGGACTAGCGGGAGGGAGAGATACGCAGTATTTT. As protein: CASSANIPGLAGGRDTQYF.

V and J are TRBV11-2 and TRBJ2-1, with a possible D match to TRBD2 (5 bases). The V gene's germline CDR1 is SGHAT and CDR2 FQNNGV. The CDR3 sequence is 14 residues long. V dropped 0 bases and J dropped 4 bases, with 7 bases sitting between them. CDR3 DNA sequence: TGTGCCAGCAGCTTAGAACGGACTTACAATGAGCAGTTCTTC. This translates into CASSLERTYNEQFF.

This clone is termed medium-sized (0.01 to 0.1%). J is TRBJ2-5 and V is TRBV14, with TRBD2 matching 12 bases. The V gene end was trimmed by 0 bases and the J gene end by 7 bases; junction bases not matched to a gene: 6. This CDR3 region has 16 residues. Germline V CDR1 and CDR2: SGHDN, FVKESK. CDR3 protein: CASSQERLAGVGTQYF. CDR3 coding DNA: TGTGCCAGCAGCCAAGAGAGACTAGCGGGAGTGGGGACCCAGTACTTC.

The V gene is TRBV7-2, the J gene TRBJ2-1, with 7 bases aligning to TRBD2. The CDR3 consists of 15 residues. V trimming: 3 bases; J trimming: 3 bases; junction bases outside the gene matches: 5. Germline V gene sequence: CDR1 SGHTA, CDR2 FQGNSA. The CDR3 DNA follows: TGTGCCAGCAGCTTGGCGGGAGCTTACTACAATGAGCAGTTCTTC. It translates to CASSLAGAYYNEQFF.

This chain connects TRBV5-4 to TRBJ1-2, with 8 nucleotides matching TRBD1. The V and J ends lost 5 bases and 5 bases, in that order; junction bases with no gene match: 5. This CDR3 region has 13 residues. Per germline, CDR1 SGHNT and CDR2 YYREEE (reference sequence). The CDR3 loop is CASRPGQEYGYTF. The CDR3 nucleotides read TGTGCCAGCAGGCCGGGACAGGAGTATGGCTACACCTTC.

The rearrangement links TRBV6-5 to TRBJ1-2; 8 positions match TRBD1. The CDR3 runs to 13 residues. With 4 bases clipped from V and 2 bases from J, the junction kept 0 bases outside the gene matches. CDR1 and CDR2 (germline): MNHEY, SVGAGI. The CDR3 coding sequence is TGTGCCAGCAGTTGGACAGGGAACTATGGCTACACCTTC. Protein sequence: CASSWTGNYGYTF.

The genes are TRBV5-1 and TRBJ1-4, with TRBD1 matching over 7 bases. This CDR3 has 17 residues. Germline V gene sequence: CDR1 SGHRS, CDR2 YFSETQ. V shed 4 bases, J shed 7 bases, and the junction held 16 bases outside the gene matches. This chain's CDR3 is CASSATPDRAASEKLFF. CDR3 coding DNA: TGCGCCAGCAGCGCGACTCCTGACAGGGCTGCGAGTGAAAAACTGTTTTTT.

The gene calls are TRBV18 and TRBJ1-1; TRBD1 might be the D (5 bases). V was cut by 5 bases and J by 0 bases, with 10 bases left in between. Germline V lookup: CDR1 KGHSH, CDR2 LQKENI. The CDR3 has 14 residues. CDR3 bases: TGTGCCAGCTCATCGACAGTAGTGAACACTGAAGCTTTCTTT. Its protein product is CASSSTVVNTEAFF.

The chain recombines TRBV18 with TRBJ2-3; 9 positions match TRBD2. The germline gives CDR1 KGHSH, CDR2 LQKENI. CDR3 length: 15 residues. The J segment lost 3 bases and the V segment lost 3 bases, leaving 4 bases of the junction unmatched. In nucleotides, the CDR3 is TGTGCCAGCTCACCCGCGGGGGGGCATACAGATACGCAGTATTTT. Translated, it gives CASSPAGGHTDTQYF.

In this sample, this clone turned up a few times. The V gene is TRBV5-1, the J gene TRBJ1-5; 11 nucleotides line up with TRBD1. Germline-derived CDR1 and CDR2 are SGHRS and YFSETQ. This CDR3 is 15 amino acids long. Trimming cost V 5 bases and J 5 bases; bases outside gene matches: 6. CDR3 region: CASSPGTGGHQPQHF. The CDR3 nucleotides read TGCGCCAGCAGTCCCGGGACAGGGGGACATCAGCCCCAGCATTTT. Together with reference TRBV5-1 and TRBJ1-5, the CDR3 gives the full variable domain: KAGVTQTPRYLIKTRGQQVTLSCSPISGHRSVSWYQQTPGQGLQFLFEYFSETQRNKGNFPGRFSGRQFSNSRSEMNVSTLELGDSALYLCASSPGTGGHQPQHFGDGTRLSIL.

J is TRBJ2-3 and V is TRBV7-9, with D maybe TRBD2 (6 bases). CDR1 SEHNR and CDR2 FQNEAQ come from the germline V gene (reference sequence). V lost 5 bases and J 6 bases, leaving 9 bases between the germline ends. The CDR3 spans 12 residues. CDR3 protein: CASSGEVDTQYF. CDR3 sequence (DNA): TGTGCCAGCAGCGGGGAGGTGGATACGCAGTATTTT.

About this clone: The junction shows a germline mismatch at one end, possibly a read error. The DNA for the CDR3 is TGTGCTAGCAGCCAGGGTCAAGTCAATGAGCAGTTCTTC. Protein: CASSQGQVNEQFF. The chain recombines TRBV7-7 with TRBJ2-1, with D perhaps TRBD1 (5 bases). The CDR3 has 13 amino acids. The germline gives CDR1 SSHAT, CDR2 FNYEAQ (reference sequence). Complete variable domain (other parts from reference TRBV7-7 and TRBJ2-1): GAGVSQSPRYKVTKRGQDVTLRCDPISSHATLYWYQQALGQGPEFLTYFNYEAQPDKSGLPSDRFSAERPEGSISTLTIQRTEQRDSAMYRCASSQGQVNEQFFGPGTRLTVL.

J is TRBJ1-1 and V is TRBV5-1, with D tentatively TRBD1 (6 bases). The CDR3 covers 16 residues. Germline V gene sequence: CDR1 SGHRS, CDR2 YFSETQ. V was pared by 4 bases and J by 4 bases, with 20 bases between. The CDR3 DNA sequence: TGCGCCAGCAGCCCAGGGGCGGGGGTCAGGGGCACTGAAGCTTTCTTT. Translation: CASSPGAGVRGTEAFF.

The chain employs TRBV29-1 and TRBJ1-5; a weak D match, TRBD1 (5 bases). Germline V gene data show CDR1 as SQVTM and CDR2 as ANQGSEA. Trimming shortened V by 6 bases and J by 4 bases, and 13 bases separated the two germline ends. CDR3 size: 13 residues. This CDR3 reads CSVREQANQPQHF. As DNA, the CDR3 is TGCAGCGTGCGGGAACAGGCTAATCAGCCCCAGCATTTT.

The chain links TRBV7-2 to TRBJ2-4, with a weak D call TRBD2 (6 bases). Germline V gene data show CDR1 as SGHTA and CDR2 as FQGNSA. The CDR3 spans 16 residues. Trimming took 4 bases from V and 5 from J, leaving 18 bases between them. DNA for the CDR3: TGTGCCAGCAGCTCCGGACTAACCCCTCCCCAAAACATTCAGTACTTC. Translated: CASSSGLTPPQNIQYF.

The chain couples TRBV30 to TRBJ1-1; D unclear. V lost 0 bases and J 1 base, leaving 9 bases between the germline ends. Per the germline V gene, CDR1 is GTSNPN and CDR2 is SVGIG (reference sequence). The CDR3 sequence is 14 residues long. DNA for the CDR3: TGTGCCTGGAGTGTGACCCCGGGGAACACTGAAGCTTTCTTT. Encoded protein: CAWSVTPGNTEAFF.

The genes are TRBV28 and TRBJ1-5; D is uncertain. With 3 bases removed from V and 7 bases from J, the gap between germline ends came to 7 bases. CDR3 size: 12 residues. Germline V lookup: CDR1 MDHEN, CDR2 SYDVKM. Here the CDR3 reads CASSLSQQPQHF. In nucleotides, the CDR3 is TGTGCCAGCAGTTTGAGTCAACAGCCCCAGCATTTT.

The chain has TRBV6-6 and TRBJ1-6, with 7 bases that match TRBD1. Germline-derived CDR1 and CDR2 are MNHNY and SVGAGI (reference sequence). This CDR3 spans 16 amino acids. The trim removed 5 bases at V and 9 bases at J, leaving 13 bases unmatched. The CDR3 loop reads CASSGLGNRGGSPLHF. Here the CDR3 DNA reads TGTGCCAGCAGTGGACTGGGTAACAGGGGAGGTTCACCCCTCCACTTT.

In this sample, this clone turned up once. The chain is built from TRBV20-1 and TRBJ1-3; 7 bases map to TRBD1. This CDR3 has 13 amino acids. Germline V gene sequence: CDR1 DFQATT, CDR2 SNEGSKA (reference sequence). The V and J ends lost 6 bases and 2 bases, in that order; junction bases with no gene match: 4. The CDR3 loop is CSASQGAGNTIYF. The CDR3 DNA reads TGCAGTGCAAGTCAGGGGGCTGGAAACACCATATATTTT.

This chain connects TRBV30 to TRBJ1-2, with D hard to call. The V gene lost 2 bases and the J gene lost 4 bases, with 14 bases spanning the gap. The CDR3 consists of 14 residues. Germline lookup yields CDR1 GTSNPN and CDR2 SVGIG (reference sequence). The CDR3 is CAWSPREVVYGYTF. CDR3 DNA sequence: TGTGCCTGGAGTCCCCGAGAGGTAGTCTATGGCTACACCTTC.

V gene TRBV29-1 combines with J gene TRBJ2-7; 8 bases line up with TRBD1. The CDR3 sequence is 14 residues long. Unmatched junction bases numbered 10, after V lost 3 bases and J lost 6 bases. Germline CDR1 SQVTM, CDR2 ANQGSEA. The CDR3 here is CSVEVLAGGVEQYF. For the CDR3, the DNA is TGCAGCGTTGAGGTTCTCGCAGGGGGCGTCGAGCAGTACTTC.

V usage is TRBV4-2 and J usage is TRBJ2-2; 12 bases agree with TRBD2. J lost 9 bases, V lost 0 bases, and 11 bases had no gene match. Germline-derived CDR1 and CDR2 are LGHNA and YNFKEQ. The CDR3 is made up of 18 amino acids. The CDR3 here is CASSQDGGGLAGVRELFF. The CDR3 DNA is TGTGCCAGCAGCCAAGATGGGGGGGGACTAGCGGGTGTCCGGGAGCTGTTTTTT.

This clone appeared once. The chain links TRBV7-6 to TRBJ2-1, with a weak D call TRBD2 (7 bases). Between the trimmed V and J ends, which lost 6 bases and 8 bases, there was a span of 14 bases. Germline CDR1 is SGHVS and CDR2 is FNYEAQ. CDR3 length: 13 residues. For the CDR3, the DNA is TGTGCCAGCAGAGGCGGGGGCCGGCATGAGCAGTTCTTC. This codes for CASRGGGRHEQFF.